The 31 T cell receptor beta chains below come from one sample, sequenced in a study of blood T cell repertoires in COVID-19. Using immunoSEQ multiplex PCR, the repertoire was profiled, and TCRdb retains in-frame clones only, with some absent. Counted here are 100,000 to 150,000 clones, 80% occurring once; the ten biggest clones make up 20% to 30%. Sequenced sample: peripheral blood. The receptors derive from a human donor in a cohort sampled during active COVID-19.

The sample holds a few counts of this clone. The rearrangement links TRBV4-1 to TRBJ2-1; TRBD1 aligns across 11 bases. The CDR3 is 16 amino acids. Germline loops: CDR1 MGHRA, CDR2 YSYEKL. The trim removed 3 bases at V and 3 bases at J, leaving 4 bases unmatched. The CDR3 loop reads CASSHGTGGRYNEQFF. DNA for the CDR3: TGCGCCAGCAGCCACGGGACAGGGGGACGCTACAATGAGCAGTTCTTC.

This clone was seen a single time. The V call is TRBV5-1, the J call TRBJ2-7; D is ambiguous. In germline, CDR1 is SGHRS, CDR2 YFSETQ. The CDR3 is made up of 13 amino acids. V dropped 1 base and J dropped 5 bases, with 10 bases sitting between them. The CDR3 coding sequence is TGCGCCAGCAGCTTGTCAGGTGCCCACGAGCAGTACTTC. Its protein product is CASSLSGAHEQYF. Using reference TRBV5-1 and TRBJ2-7 for the parts outside the CDR3, the full variable domain is KAGVTQTPRYLIKTRGQQVTLSCSPISGHRSVSWYQQTPGQGLQFLFEYFSETQRNKGNFPGRFSGRQFSNSRSEMNVSTLELGDSALYLCASSLSGAHEQYFGPGTRLTVT.

This clone showed up just a few times. This chain uses TRBV15 with TRBJ1-6; TRBD1 is a possible D gene (5 bases). This CDR3 is 17 amino acids long. Trimming removed 0 bases from V and 5 bases from J, with 14 bases in between. The germline V gene encodes CDR1 LNHNV and CDR2 YYDKDF (reference sequence). CDR3 sequence reads: CATSRDPMLGHNSPLHF. The CDR3 coding sequence is TGTGCCACCAGCAGAGATCCAATGTTGGGGCATAATTCACCCCTCCACTTT.

V usage is TRBV27 and J usage is TRBJ2-4, with a possible D match to TRBD1 (6 bases). The CDR3 contains 14 residues. Per germline, CDR1 MNHEY and CDR2 SMNVEV (reference sequence). The ends were cut back, 0 bases at V and 9 bases at J, with 12 bases in the middle. CDR3 residues: CASSLSLRGVIQYF. CDR3 DNA sequence: TGTGCCAGCAGTTTATCCCTCAGGGGAGTCATTCAGTACTTC.

The chain recombines TRBV10-3 with TRBJ2-2; 10 bases map to TRBD1. This CDR3 spans 15 amino acids. Per the germline V gene, CDR1 is ENHRY and CDR2 is SYGVKD. The ends lost 9 bases at V and 5 bases at J; junction bases unmatched: 9. CDR3 in amino acids: CAMSLGQGYTGELFF. Written as DNA, the CDR3 is TGTGCCATGAGCTTGGGACAGGGGTATACCGGGGAGCTGTTTTTT.

The chain carries TRBV5-1 and TRBJ1-2; 8 bases are shared with TRBD1. Per germline, CDR1 SGHRS and CDR2 YFSETQ. CDR3 size: 14 residues. Unmatched junction bases numbered 6, after V lost 4 bases and J lost 4 bases. CDR3 DNA sequence: TGCGCCAGCAGCACCGGACAGGGTGGCTATGGCTACACCTTC. The encoded protein is CASSTGQGGYGYTF.

V gene TRBV6-2 or TRBV6-3 combines with J gene TRBJ2-7; unclear D gene. The CDR3 sequence is 15 residues long. Germline V lookup: CDR1 MNHEY, CDR2 SVGEGT. Trimming took off 2 bases at V and 0 bases at J, with 11 bases between the two ends. Here the CDR3 DNA reads TGTGCCAGCAGTTACGTCGGTACCCTCTCCTACGAGCAGTACTTC. Its protein is CASSYVGTLSYEQYF.

The chain joins TRBV24-1 to TRBJ2-4; 9 positions agree with TRBD1. Germline values: CDR1 KGHDR, CDR2 SFDVKD. V lost 4 bases and J lost 9; bases outside the gene matches: 9. The CDR3 sequence is 15 residues long. Here the CDR3 reads CATSDSGQGKAIQYF. As DNA, the CDR3 is TGTGCCACCAGTGACTCCGGACAGGGGAAGGCCATTCAGTACTTC.

This clone was seen repeatedly, ten times or more. This sequence joins TRBV11-3 and TRBJ2-1, with 11 bases matching TRBD2. The trim removed 4 bases at V and 6 bases at J, leaving 5 bases unmatched. The CDR3 has 15 residues. Germline loops: CDR1 SGHNT, CDR2 YENEEA. The CDR3 region has the DNA TGTGCCAGCAGCTACACTAGCGGGAGTCTCAATGAGCAGTTCTTC. Translating gives CASSYTSGSLNEQFF.

The table lists this clone with a few counts. The chain recombines TRBV19 with TRBJ1-1; a weak D match, TRBD1 (5 bases). The CDR3 is 15 residues long. Germline loops: CDR1 LNHDA, CDR2 SQIVND (reference sequence). With 7 bases removed from V and 0 bases from J, the gap between germline ends came to 15 bases. As DNA, the CDR3 is TGTGCCAGTACGGATTGGAGGGGATTGAACACTGAAGCTTTCTTT. Protein sequence: CASTDWRGLNTEAFF.

The genes are TRBV24-1 and TRBJ1-2, with TRBD1 matching over 8 bases. Germline CDR1 reads KGHDR; CDR2 reads SFDVKD. The CDR3 has 14 residues. V gave up 4 bases and J gave up 4 bases; unmatched junction bases: 4. The CDR3: CATSDDRGLYGYTF. The CDR3 nucleotides are TGTGCCACCAGTGACGACAGGGGCCTCTATGGCTACACCTTC.

The CDR3 region is CAWTLDRGGNQPQHF. The CDR3 region has the DNA TGTGCCTGGACCTTGGACAGGGGCGGCAATCAGCCCCAGCATTTT. The V call is TRBV30, the J call TRBJ1-5; 9 nucleotides match TRBD1. The CDR3 sequence is 15 residues long. With 4 bases clipped from V and 2 bases from J, the junction kept 6 bases outside the gene matches. The germline CDR1 and CDR2 sequences are GTSNPN and SVGIG (reference sequence).

This clone was observed a single time. The chain joins TRBV5-1 to TRBJ1-2; no reliable D call. The CDR3 has 15 amino acids. Germline CDR1 is SGHRS and CDR2 is YFSETQ. Trimming shortened V by 0 bases and J by 3 bases, and 12 bases separated the two germline ends. CDR3 amino acids: CASSLAGGGHYGYTF. The CDR3 nucleotides are TGCGCCAGCAGCTTGGCAGGTGGAGGACACTATGGCTACACCTTC.

The chain links TRBV30 to TRBJ1-1; a weak D match, TRBD1 (5 bases). Germline-derived CDR1 and CDR2 are GTSNPN and SVGIG (reference sequence). V was trimmed by 6 bases and J by 1 base, leaving 12 bases between them. The CDR3 runs to 13 residues. CDR3 nucleotides: TGTGCCTGTAAGCTGGGGCCGAACACTGAAGCTTTCTTT. Residues: CACKLGPNTEAFF. The whole variable domain, filled in from reference TRBV30 and TRBJ1-1, reads SQTIHQWPATLVQPVGSPLSLECTVEGTSNPNLYWYRQAAGRGLQLLFYSVGIGQISSEVPQNLSASRPQDRQFILSSKKLLLSDSGFYLCACKLGPNTEAFFGQGTRLTVV.

For the CDR3, the DNA is TGTGCCAGTAGTAGACTAGCGGGAATGGCAGATACGCAGTATTTT. Protein sequence: CASSRLAGMADTQYF. The chain joins TRBV19 to TRBJ2-3, with TRBD2 identical over 11 bases. The CDR3 length is 15 residues. With V trimmed by 4 bases and J by 4 bases, 4 bases remained unmatched. The V gene's germline CDR1 is LNHDA and CDR2 SQIVND (reference sequence).

This chain connects TRBV11-2 to TRBJ1-1; D is possibly TRBD1 (6 bases). V lost 4 bases, J lost 7 bases, and 13 bases lay in between. The germline CDR1 and CDR2 sequences are SGHAT and FQNNGV. The CDR3 covers 13 residues. CDR3 DNA: TGTGCCAGCAGCTCTAAGGGAGGGGGTGAAGCTTTCTTT. Encoded protein: CASSSKGGGEAFF.

The chain carries TRBV12-3 or TRBV12-4 and TRBJ2-7; 7 nucleotides line up with TRBD2. The V and J ends lost 8 bases and 1 base, in that order; junction bases with no gene match: 5. The CDR3 loop spans 13 amino acids. The CDR3 DNA reads TGTGCCAGCCGGCTAGCGGCTTCCTACGAGCAGTACTTC. This translates into CASRLAASYEQYF.

The rearrangement joins TRBV6-2 or TRBV6-3 to TRBJ1-1; 10 nucleotides align to TRBD1. Germline CDR1 and CDR2: MNHEY and SVGEGT. With 2 bases clipped from V and 3 bases from J, the junction kept 0 bases outside the gene matches. The CDR3 sequence is 14 residues long. CDR3 amino acids: CASSYGQGDTEAFF. CDR3 nucleotide sequence: TGTGCCAGCAGTTACGGACAGGGGGACACTGAAGCTTTCTTT.

The genes are TRBV5-5 and TRBJ2-5, with 10 positions matching TRBD2. This CDR3 is built from 15 residues. Germline values: CDR1 SGHKS, CDR2 YYEKEE (reference sequence). V dropped 3 bases and J dropped 4; count of bases not matched to a gene: 6. This chain's CDR3 is CASSWGAGGRETQYF. The CDR3 DNA is TGTGCCAGCAGCTGGGGAGCGGGGGGGCGAGAGACCCAGTACTTC.

The chain combines TRBV5-1 with TRBJ1-4; D gene uncertain. Germline CDR1 and CDR2: SGHRS and YFSETQ. V lost 0 bases and J lost 4, with 7 bases in between. CDR3 size: 14 residues. CDR3 in DNA: TGCGCCAGCAGCTTGGACAGCTTTAATGAAAAACTGTTTTTT. Translating gives CASSLDSFNEKLFF.

The gene calls are TRBV15 and TRBJ1-5; D unresolved. The germline gives CDR1 LNHNV, CDR2 YYDKDF (reference sequence). The CDR3 spans 14 residues. Trimming left V 0 bases short and J 5 bases short, with 8 bases between. The CDR3 nucleotides read TGTGCCACCAGCAGAGATCTCGTCGATCAGCCCCAGCATTTT. The encoded protein is CATSRDLVDQPQHF.

The chain links TRBV3-1 (or the pseudogene TRBV3-2) to TRBJ2-6; no firm D call. Deletions cut 2 bases from V and 4 bases from J, with 3 bases between. The length of the CDR3 is 13 residues. Germline lookup yields CDR1 LGHDT and CDR2 YNNKEL (reference sequence). CDR3 sequence (DNA): TGTGCCAGCAGCCAACAAGGGGCCAACGTCCTGACTTTC. Protein product: CASSQQGANVLTF.

The chain uses TRBV9 and TRBJ2-1, with 10 bases lining up with TRBD2. V shed 4 bases, J shed 3 bases, and the junction held 13 bases outside the gene matches. From germline, CDR1 is SGDLS and CDR2 YYNGEE. This CDR3 has 18 residues. DNA of the CDR3: TGTGCCAGCAGCCCTCGAGTAAGGGCTAGCGGGAGCTACAATGAGCAGTTCTTC. It specifies CASSPRVRASGSYNEQFF.

This clone came up once. The rearrangement uses TRBV25-1 and TRBJ1-1; D unresolved. The CDR3 spans 11 residues. Germline V gene lookup returns CDR1 MGHDK and CDR2 SYGVNS. The V and J ends lost 3 bases and 11 bases respectively, with 10 bases between them. The CDR3 here is CASSDAREAFF. The CDR3 bases are TGTGCCAGCAGTGACGCTCGAGAGGCTTTCTTT. Full variable domain (outside the CDR3, taken from reference TRBV25-1 and TRBJ1-1): EADIYQTPRYLVIGTGKKITLECSQTMGHDKMYWYQQDPGMELHLIHYSYGVNSTEKGDLSSESTVSRIRTEHFPLTLESARPSHTSQYLCASSDAREAFFGQGTRLTVV.

The rearrangement joins TRBV19 to TRBJ2-3; D is possibly TRBD1 (5 bases). The CDR3 loop spans 13 amino acids. V gave up 6 bases and J gave up 8 bases, with 15 bases separating them. Germline assignment: CDR1 LNHDA and CDR2 SQIVND (reference sequence). CDR3 protein: CASSETPGPTQYF. The CDR3 bases are TGTGCCAGTAGCGAGACGCCAGGGCCTACGCAGTATTTT.

The chain is built from TRBV18 and TRBJ2-1; TRBD2 matches 7 bases. There are 15 residues in the CDR3. Germline V lookup: CDR1 KGHSH, CDR2 LQKENI. V dropped 3 bases and J dropped 6; count of bases not matched to a gene: 8. CDR3 DNA: TGTGCCAGCTCACCTTCCAGCGGGACCTTCAATGAGCAGTTCTTC. Protein product: CASSPSSGTFNEQFF.

This clone was observed many times. The rearrangement uses TRBV13 and TRBJ1-3; TRBD1 aligns across 9 bases. CDR3 length: 17 residues. V gave up 5 bases and J gave up 0 bases; unmatched junction bases: 8. Germline assignment: CDR1 PRHDT and CDR2 FYEKMQ (reference sequence). DNA for the CDR3: TGTGCCAGCAGCCTGGAACAGGGGGCCTACTCTGGAAACACCATATATTTT. Encoded protein: CASSLEQGAYSGNTIYF. Looking up the rest from reference TRBV13 and TRBJ1-3 gives the full variable domain: AAGVIQSPRHLIKEKRETATLKCYPIPRHDTVYWYQQGPGQDPQFLISFYEKMQSDKGSIPDRFSAQQFSDYHSELNMSSLELGDSALYFCASSLEQGAYSGNTIYFGEGSWLTVV.

This clone was recorded many times. As DNA, the CDR3 is TGTGCCAGCAGTTTCGGACAGGGCAGGCCCCAGCATTTT. Encoded protein: CASSFGQGRPQHF. The rearrangement joins TRBV6-2 or TRBV6-3 to TRBJ1-5; 8 bases line up with TRBD1. Germline CDR1 MNHEY, CDR2 SVGEGT. Germline trimming cut 4 bases from V and 9 bases from J; bases unmatched to any gene: 5. CDR3 size: 13 residues.

This chain links TRBV6-6 with TRBJ2-7; a weak D match, TRBD1 (7 bases). The CDR3 is 16 amino acids. The V and J ends lost 2 bases and 0 bases respectively, with 14 bases between them. Germline V gene data show CDR1 as MNHNY and CDR2 as SVGAGI (reference sequence). The CDR3 DNA reads as TGTGCCAGCAGTTACCCCCAGGGGGGCATCTCCTACGAGCAGTACTTC. Encoded protein: CASSYPQGGISYEQYF.

This chain uses TRBV5-6 with TRBJ2-5, with 8 bases that match TRBD2. The germline V gene encodes CDR1 SGHDT and CDR2 YYEEEE. Germline trimming cut 1 base from V and 5 bases from J; bases unmatched to any gene: 4. The CDR3 sequence is 14 residues long. CDR3 amino acids: CASSLRGGLETQYF. Here the CDR3 DNA reads TGTGCCAGCAGCTTGCGGGGGGGCCTTGAGACCCAGTACTTC.

This chain links TRBV6-2 or TRBV6-3 with TRBJ2-7; 8 positions agree with TRBD1. Losses at the gene ends were 5 bases for V and 3 bases for J; bases not matched to a gene: 9. The CDR3 totals 15 residues. Germline CDR1 is MNHEY and CDR2 is SVGEGT. The CDR3 sequence is CASSTPTGGIYEQYF. The CDR3 DNA reads as TGTGCCAGCAGTACTCCAACAGGGGGGATCTACGAGCAGTACTTC.